This T cell receptor beta chain stems from a study of blood T cells in healthy people across ages. For this clonotype: This could be a read error, since a much larger clone is one nucleotide away.

In germline, CDR1 is LGHDT, CDR2 YNNKEL (reference sequence). V lost 5 bases and J lost 7; bases outside the gene matches: 11. This CDR3 has 15 amino acids. A second roughly 6 to 11 cycle PCR used barcoded and J-beta primers. TCRdb ran MiXCR on the 5' RACE reads and lists one entry per CDR3 protein. The data show 550,000 to 800,000 distinct CDR3 sequences, 32% seen once. V usage is TRBV3-1 and J usage is TRBJ2-7, with TRBD1 matching 10 bases. This sequence originates from a woman aged 80 or older in good health. Sequencing used blood. The CDR3 reads CASSTEGTGVGEQYF. The CDR3 nucleotides are TGTGCCAGCAGCACCGAGGGGACAGGGGTTGGAGAGCAGTACTTC.